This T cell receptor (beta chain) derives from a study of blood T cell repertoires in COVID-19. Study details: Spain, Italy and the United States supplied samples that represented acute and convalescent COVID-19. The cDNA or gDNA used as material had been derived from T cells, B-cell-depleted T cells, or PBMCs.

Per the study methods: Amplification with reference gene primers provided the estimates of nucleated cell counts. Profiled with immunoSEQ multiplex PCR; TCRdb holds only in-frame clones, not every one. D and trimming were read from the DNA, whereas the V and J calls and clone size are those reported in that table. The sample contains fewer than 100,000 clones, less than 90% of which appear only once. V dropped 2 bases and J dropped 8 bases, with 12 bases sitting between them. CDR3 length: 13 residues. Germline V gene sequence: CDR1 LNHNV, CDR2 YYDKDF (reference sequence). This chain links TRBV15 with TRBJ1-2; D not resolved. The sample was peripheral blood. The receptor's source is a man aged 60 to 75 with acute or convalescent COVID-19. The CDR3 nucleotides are TGTGCCACCAGCAGAAGAATTTCACAGGGCTACACCTTC. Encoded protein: CATSRRISQGYTF.